These T cell receptor beta chains were read from a single sample in a study of cytomegalovirus exposure and HLA in healthy donors. Only in-frame clones appear in the TCRdb table, and some are missing; sequencing was by immunoSEQ multiplex PCR. The sample includes fewer than 200,000 clones, approximately 86% seen only once; the top ten take around 2%. Specimen: PBMCs. These receptors were taken from a woman younger than 35 in good health and CMV-seronegative. The CDR3 runs from the conserved cysteine through the conserved F or W. Fields, in order: V gene, clone size, J gene, D gene, CDR3 protein, CDR3 DNA. A D gene is named only where the DNA matches it firmly. Size is omitted from some rows. Given values are once, few, many or a class for expanded clones.

V gene: TRBV4-3
clone size: NA
J gene: TRBJ2-3
D gene: TRBD2
CDR3 protein: CASSQTSGDADTQYF
CDR3 DNA: TGCGCCAGCAGCCAAACGAGCGGGGATGCGGATACGCAGTATTTT

V gene: TRBV27
clone size: NA
J gene: TRBJ1-1
D gene: TRBD1
CDR3 protein: CASYGTAEEAFF
CDR3 DNA: TGTGCCAGCTACGGGACAGCGGAGGAAGCTTTCTTT

V gene: TRBV4-3
clone size: NA
J gene: TRBJ1-3
D gene: NA
CDR3 protein: CASSQVLRGSSGNTIYF
CDR3 DNA: TGCGCCAGCAGCCAAGTTTTACGGGGGAGCTCTGGAAACACCATATATTTT

V gene: TRBV29-1
clone size: NA
J gene: TRBJ2-1
D gene: NA
CDR3 protein: CSVEDWAGPVVGTEQFF
CDR3 DNA: TGCAGCGTTGAAGATTGGGCAGGGCCTGTGGTGGGTACTGAGCAGTTCTTC

V gene: TRBV4-1
clone size: NA
J gene: TRBJ1-1
D gene: TRBD1
CDR3 protein: CASSPRTGTEAFF
CDR3 DNA: TGCGCCAGCAGTCCACGGACAGGTACGGAAGCTTTCTTT

V gene: TRBV10-3
clone size: NA
J gene: TRBJ2-3
D gene: NA
CDR3 protein: CAIRGAFSTDTQYF
CDR3 DNA: TGTGCCATCAGGGGGGCTTTTAGCACAGATACGCAGTATTTT

V gene: TRBV27
clone size: NA
J gene: TRBJ2-7
D gene: TRBD1
CDR3 protein: CASRQGGASYEQYF
CDR3 DNA: TGTGCCAGCAGACAGGGGGGAGCCTCCTACGAGCAGTACTTC

V gene: TRBV11-2
clone size: NA
J gene: TRBJ1-4
D gene: NA
CDR3 protein: CASSLVAGSDEKLFF
CDR3 DNA: TGTGCCAGCAGCTTAGTAGCAGGGTCAGATGAAAAACTGTTTTTT

V gene: TRBV27
clone size: once
J gene: TRBJ2-7
D gene: TRBD1
CDR3 protein: CASSLRGLSSYEQYF
CDR3 DNA: TGTGCCAGCAGTTTAAGGGGGCTCAGCTCCTACGAGCAGTACTTC

V gene: TRBV4-3
clone size: NA
J gene: TRBJ2-1
D gene: TRBD2
CDR3 protein: CASSQIALAGSSEQFF
CDR3 DNA: TGCGCCAGCAGCCAAATTGCCCTAGCGGGAAGTAGTGAGCAGTTCTTC

V gene: TRBV5-6
clone size: NA
J gene: TRBJ1-1
D gene: NA
CDR3 protein: CASSLWQGGGTEAFF
CDR3 DNA: TGTGCCAGCAGCTTGTGGCAGGGAGGGGGGACTGAAGCTTTCTTT

V gene: TRBV5-1
clone size: NA
J gene: TRBJ2-7
D gene: NA
CDR3 protein: CASSFPTNSYEQYF
CDR3 DNA: TGCGCCAGCAGCTTCCCGACAAACTCCTACGAGCAGTACTTC

V gene: TRBV7-9
clone size: once
J gene: TRBJ1-5
D gene: TRBD1
CDR3 protein: CASSLFGGQGAGQPQHF
CDR3 DNA: TGTGCCAGCAGCTTATTTGGGGGACAGGGGGCGGGTCAGCCCCAGCATTTT

V gene: TRBV6-6
clone size: once
J gene: TRBJ2-1
D gene: NA
CDR3 protein: CASSYGGPDNEQFF
CDR3 DNA: TGTGCCAGCAGTTACGGGGGCCCAGACAATGAGCAGTTCTTC

V gene: TRBV7-2
clone size: once
J gene: TRBJ2-3
D gene: TRBD2
CDR3 protein: CASSLRGGRDSTDTQYF
CDR3 DNA: TGTGCCAGCAGCTTACGCGGCGGGAGGGATAGCACAGATACGCAGTATTTT

V gene: TRBV7-2
clone size: NA
J gene: TRBJ2-7
D gene: TRBD2
CDR3 protein: CASSLLAGGYEQYF
CDR3 DNA: TGTGCCAGCAGCTTACTAGCGGGAGGCTACGAGCAGTACTTC

V gene: TRBV7-8
clone size: few
J gene: TRBJ1-3
D gene: NA
CDR3 protein: CASSRLSARTIYF
CDR3 DNA: TGTGCCAGCAGCCGACTTAGCGCCAGGACCATATATTTT

V gene: TRBV2
clone size: NA
J gene: TRBJ1-5
D gene: NA
CDR3 protein: CASGGTATYSNQPQHF
CDR3 DNA: TGTGCCAGCGGGGGGACCGCCACTTATAGCAATCAGCCCCAGCATTTT

V gene: TRBV6-4
clone size: few
J gene: TRBJ1-1
D gene: NA
CDR3 protein: CASSDSGEATEAFF
CDR3 DNA: TGTGCCAGCAGTGACTCGGGGGAGGCCACTGAAGCTTTCTTT

V gene: TRBV6-1
clone size: NA
J gene: TRBJ1-1
D gene: NA
CDR3 protein: CASFLRRGFNTEAFF
CDR3 DNA: TGTGCCAGCTTCCTACGCAGGGGTTTTAACACTGAAGCTTTCTTT

V gene: TRBV5-1
clone size: NA
J gene: TRBJ2-3
D gene: NA
CDR3 protein: CASSLNAPMPLSTDTQYF
CDR3 DNA: TGCGCCAGCAGCTTAAACGCACCTATGCCCCTATCCACAGATACGCAGTATTTT

V gene: TRBV2
clone size: NA
J gene: TRBJ2-1
D gene: TRBD2
CDR3 protein: CASSLPTSGDYNEQFF
CDR3 DNA: TGTGCCAGCAGTCTACCGACTAGCGGGGACTACAATGAGCAGTTCTTC

V gene: TRBV5-6
clone size: NA
J gene: TRBJ2-7
D gene: TRBD2
CDR3 protein: CASSLRLAGDAESF
CDR3 DNA: TGTGCCAGCAGCTTGAGGCTAGCGGGAGACGCGGAGTCCTTC

V gene: TRBV7-9
clone size: NA
J gene: TRBJ1-1
D gene: NA
CDR3 protein: CASSLVGEGNTEAFF
CDR3 DNA: TGTGCCAGCAGCTTGGTTGGAGAGGGAAACACTGAAGCTTTCTTT

V gene: TRBV4-1
clone size: NA
J gene: TRBJ2-5
D gene: TRBD2
CDR3 protein: CASSHITLAGVGETQYF
CDR3 DNA: TGCGCCAGCAGCCATATAACCCTAGCGGGGGTCGGAGAGACCCAGTACTTC

V gene: TRBV9
clone size: NA
J gene: TRBJ2-6
D gene: TRBD1
CDR3 protein: CASSVGDRASGANVLTF
CDR3 DNA: TGTGCCAGCAGCGTAGGGGACAGAGCGTCTGGGGCCAACGTCCTGACTTTC

V gene: TRBV7-3
clone size: NA
J gene: TRBJ1-2
D gene: NA
CDR3 protein: CASSPQPGLGGYTF
CDR3 DNA: TGTGCCAGCAGCCCCCAACCGGGATTGGGTGGCTACACCTTC

V gene: TRBV5-1
clone size: NA
J gene: TRBJ1-2
D gene: NA
CDR3 protein: CASSLGVHAGVDGYTF
CDR3 DNA: TGCGCCAGCAGCTTGGGGGTCCACGCCGGGGTCGATGGCTACACCTTC

V gene: TRBV5-1
clone size: NA
J gene: TRBJ2-3
D gene: NA
CDR3 protein: CASSLGGDTQYF
CDR3 DNA: TGCGCCAGCAGCTTGGGAGGAGATACGCAGTATTTT